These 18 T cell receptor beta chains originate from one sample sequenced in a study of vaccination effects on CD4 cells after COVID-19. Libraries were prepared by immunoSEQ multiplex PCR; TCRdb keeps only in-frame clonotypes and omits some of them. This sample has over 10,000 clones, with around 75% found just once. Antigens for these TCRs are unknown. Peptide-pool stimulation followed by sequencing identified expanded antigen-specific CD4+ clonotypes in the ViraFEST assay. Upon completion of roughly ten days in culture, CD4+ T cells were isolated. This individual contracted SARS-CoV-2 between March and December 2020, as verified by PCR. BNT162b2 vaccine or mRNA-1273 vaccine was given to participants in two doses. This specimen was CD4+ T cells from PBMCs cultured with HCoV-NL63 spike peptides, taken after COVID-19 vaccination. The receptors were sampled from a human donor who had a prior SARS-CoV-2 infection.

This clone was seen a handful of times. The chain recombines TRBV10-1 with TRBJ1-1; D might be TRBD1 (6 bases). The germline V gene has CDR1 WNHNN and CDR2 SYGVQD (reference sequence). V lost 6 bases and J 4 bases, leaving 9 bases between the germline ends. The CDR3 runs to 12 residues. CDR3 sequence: CASRRQATEAFF. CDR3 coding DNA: TGCGCCAGCAGAAGACAGGCCACTGAAGCTTTCTTT.

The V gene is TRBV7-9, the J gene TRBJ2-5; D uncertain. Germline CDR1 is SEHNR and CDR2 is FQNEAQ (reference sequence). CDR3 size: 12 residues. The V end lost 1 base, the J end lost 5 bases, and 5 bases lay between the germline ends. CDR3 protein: CASSLVWETQYF. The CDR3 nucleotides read TGTGCCAGCAGCTTAGTATGGGAGACCCAGTACTTC.

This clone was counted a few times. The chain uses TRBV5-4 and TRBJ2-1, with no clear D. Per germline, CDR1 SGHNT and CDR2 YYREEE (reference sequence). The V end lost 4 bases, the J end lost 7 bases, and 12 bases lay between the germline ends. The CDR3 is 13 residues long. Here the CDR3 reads CASSASSRNEQFF. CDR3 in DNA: TGTGCCAGCAGCGCTTCTAGTCGGAATGAGCAGTTCTTC.

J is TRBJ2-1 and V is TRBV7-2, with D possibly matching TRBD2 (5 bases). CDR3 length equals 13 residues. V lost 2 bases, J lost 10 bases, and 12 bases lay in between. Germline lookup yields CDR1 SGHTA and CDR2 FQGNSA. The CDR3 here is CASSLYRTGEQFF. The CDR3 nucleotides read TGTGCCAGCAGCTTATATAGGACGGGGGAGCAGTTCTTC.

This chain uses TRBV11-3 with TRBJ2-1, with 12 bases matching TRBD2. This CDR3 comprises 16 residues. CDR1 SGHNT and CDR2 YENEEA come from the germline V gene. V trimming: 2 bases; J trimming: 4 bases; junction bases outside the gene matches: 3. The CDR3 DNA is TGTGCCAGCAGCTTATCGACTAGCGGGGGTTACAATGAGCAGTTCTTC. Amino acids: CASSLSTSGGYNEQFF.

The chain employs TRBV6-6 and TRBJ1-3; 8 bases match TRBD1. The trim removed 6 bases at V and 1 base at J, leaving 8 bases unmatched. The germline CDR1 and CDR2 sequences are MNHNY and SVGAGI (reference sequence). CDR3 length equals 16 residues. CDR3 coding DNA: TGTGCCAGCAGAACACCGGGACAGGATTCTGGAAACACCATATATTTT. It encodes CASRTPGQDSGNTIYF.

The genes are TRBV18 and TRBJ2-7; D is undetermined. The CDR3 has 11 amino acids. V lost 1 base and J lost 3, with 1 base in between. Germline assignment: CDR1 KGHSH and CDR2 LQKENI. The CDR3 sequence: CASSPLYEQYF. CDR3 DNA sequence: TGTGCCAGCTCACCACTCTACGAGCAGTACTTC.

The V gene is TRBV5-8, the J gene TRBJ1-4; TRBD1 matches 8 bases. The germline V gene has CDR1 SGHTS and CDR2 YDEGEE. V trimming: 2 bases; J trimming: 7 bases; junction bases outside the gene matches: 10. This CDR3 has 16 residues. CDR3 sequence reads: CASSFHRTGSSEKLFF. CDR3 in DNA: TGTGCCAGCAGCTTTCACCGGACAGGGAGCAGTGAAAAACTGTTTTTT.

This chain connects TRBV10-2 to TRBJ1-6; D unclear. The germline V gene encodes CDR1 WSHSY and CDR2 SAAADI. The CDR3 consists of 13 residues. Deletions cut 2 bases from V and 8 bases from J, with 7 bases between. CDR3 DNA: TGCGCCAGCAGTGAGGATAGGTATTCACCCCTCCACTTT. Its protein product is CASSEDRYSPLHF.

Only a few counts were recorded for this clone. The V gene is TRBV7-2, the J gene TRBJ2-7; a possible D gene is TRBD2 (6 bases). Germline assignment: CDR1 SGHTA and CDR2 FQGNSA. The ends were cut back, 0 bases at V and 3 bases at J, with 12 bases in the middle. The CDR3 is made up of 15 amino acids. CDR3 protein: CASSLAGGGNYEQYF. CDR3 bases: TGTGCCAGCAGCTTAGCGGGAGGCGGGAACTACGAGCAGTACTTC.

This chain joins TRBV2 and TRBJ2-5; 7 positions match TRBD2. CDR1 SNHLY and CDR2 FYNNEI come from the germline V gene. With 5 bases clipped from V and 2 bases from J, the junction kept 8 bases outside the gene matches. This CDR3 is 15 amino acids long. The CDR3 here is CASSRGLVVQETQYF. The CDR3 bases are TGTGCCAGCAGTCGCGGACTAGTCGTACAAGAGACCCAGTACTTC. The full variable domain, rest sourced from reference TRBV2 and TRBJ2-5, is EPEVTQTPSHQVTQMGQEVILRCVPISNHLYFYWYRQILGQKVEFLVSFYNNEISEKSEIFDDQFSVERPDGSNFTLKIRSTKLEDSAMYFCASSRGLVVQETQYFGPGTRLLVL.

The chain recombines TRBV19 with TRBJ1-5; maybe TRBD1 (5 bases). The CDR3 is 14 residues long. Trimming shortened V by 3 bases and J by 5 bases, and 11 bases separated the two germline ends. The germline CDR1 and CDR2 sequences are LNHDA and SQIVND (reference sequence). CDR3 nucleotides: TGTGCCAGTAGTATTCGGGCAGGGTATCAGCCCCAGCATTTT. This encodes CASSIRAGYQPQHF.

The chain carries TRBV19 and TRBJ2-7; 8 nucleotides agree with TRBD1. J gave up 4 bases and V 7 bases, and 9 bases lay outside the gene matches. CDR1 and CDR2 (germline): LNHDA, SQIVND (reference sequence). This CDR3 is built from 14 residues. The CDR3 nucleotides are TGTGCCAGTAATCACGGGCGGGACAGGTACGAGCAGTACTTC. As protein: CASNHGRDRYEQYF.

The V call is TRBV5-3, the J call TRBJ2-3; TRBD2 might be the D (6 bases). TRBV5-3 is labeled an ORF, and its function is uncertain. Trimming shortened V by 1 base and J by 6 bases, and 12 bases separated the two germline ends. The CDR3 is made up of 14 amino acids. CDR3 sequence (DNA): TGTGCCAGAAGCTTGTACGGGACTGCCGATACGCAGTATTTT. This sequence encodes CARSLYGTADTQYF.

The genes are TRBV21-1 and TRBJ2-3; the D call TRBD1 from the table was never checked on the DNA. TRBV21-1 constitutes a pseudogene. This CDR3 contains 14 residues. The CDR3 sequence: CASIKQGLQDTQYF. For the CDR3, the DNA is TGTGCCAGCATCAAGCAGGGTCTCCAAGATACGCAGTATTTT.

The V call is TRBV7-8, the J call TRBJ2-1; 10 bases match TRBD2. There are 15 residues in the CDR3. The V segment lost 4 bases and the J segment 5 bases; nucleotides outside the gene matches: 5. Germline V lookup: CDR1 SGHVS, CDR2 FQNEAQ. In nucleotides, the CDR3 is TGTGCCAGCAGCTCTAGCGGGAGTGGGGACAATGAGCAGTTCTTC. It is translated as CASSSSGSGDNEQFF.

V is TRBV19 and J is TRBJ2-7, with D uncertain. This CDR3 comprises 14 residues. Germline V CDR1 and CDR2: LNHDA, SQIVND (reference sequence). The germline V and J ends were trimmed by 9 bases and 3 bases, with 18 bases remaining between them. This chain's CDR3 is CASRRRHPDYEQYF. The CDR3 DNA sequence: TGTGCCAGCCGGCGGAGACATCCAGACTACGAGCAGTACTTC. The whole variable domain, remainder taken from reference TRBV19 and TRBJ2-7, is DGGITQSPKYLFRKEGQNVTLSCEQNLNHDAMYWYRQDPGQGLRLIYYSQIVNDFQKGDIAEGYSVSREKKESFPLTVTSAQKNPTAFYLCASRRRHPDYEQYFGPGTRLTVT.

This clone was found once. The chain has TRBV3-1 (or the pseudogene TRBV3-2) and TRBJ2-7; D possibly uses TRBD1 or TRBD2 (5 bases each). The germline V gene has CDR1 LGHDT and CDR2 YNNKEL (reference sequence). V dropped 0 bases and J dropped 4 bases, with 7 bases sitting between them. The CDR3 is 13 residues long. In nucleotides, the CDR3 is TGTGCCAGCAGCCAAGAGGGGGATTACGAGCAGTACTTC. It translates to CASSQEGDYEQYF.